The 30 T cell receptor beta chains listed next were all sequenced from one sample in a study of shared clonotypes between healthy human individuals. Only in-frame clones appear in the TCRdb table, and some are missing; sequencing was by immunoSEQ multiplex PCR. The sample holds about 1.9 million clones, 85% to 95% seen once. Naive CD8 cells comprised CD45RO-negative, CCR7-positively selected cells, excluding terminally differentiated effector memory CD45RA+ cells. Sequences were obtained from naive CD8+ T cells from PBMCs. These receptors came from a man aged 18 to 29 in good health. Some clones in this sample may be carry-over from other donors' samples.

The chain's CDR3 is CASSADSFPNTGELFF. DNA of the CDR3: TGTGCCAGCAGCGCTGACAGCTTCCCGAACACCGGGGAGCTGTTTTTT. V gene TRBV9 combines with J gene TRBJ2-2; possibly TRBD1 for D (5 bases). The CDR3 is 16 amino acids. Per germline, CDR1 SGDLS and CDR2 YYNGEE. V gave up 3 bases and J gave up 0 bases, with 12 bases separating them. Supplemented by reference TRBV9 and TRBJ2-2, the full variable domain reads DSGVTQTPKHLITATGQRVTLRCSPRSGDLSVYWYQQSLDQGLQFLIQYYNGEERAKGNILERFSAQQFPDLHSELNLSSLELGDSALYFCASSADSFPNTGELFFGEGSRLTVL.

The rearrangement uses TRBV12-5 and TRBJ1-2; a weak D match, TRBD1 (6 bases). The CDR3 totals 13 residues. Trimming took off 5 bases at V and 4 bases at J, with 11 bases between the two ends. CDR1 and CDR2 (germline): LGHNT, FRNRAP. CDR3 nucleotides: TGTGCTAGTGGTACGGGGGGCCCCTATGGCTACACCTTC. Amino acid sequence: CASGTGGPYGYTF. The whole variable domain, remainder taken from reference TRBV12-5 and TRBJ1-2, is DARVTQTPRHKVTEMGQEVTMRCQPILGHNTVFWYRQTMMQGLELLAYFRNRAPLDDSGMPKDRFSAEMPDATLATLKIQPSEPRDSAVYFCASGTGGPYGYTFGSGTRLTVV.

The rearrangement uses TRBV9 and TRBJ1-3; D uncertain. V shed 0 bases and J shed 0 bases, with 7 bases lying between them. The germline gives CDR1 SGDLS, CDR2 YYNGEE. The CDR3 has 15 amino acids. The CDR3 here is CASSVGSTSGNTIYF. The CDR3 DNA reads as TGTGCCAGCAGCGTAGGCAGCACCTCTGGAAACACCATATATTTT.

V and J are TRBV28 and TRBJ2-1; tentatively, D is TRBD2 (6 bases). This CDR3 spans 16 amino acids. Between the trimmed V and J ends, which lost 6 bases and 0 bases, there was a span of 15 bases. Germline V gene data show CDR1 as MDHEN and CDR2 as SYDVKM. CDR3 region: CASRPTGVSSYNEQFF. DNA for the CDR3: TGTGCCAGCAGGCCGACGGGGGTAAGCTCCTACAATGAGCAGTTCTTC. The full variable domain, in which reference TRBV28 and TRBJ2-1 provide the parts outside the CDR3, is DVKVTQSSRYLVKRTGEKVFLECVQDMDHENMFWYRQDPGLGLRLIYFSYDVKMKEKGDIPEGYSVSREKKERFSLILESASTNQTSMYLCASRPTGVSSYNEQFFGPGTRLTVL.

The chain joins TRBV11-2 to TRBJ1-4; no clear D. The ends were cut back, 0 bases at V and 8 bases at J, with 13 bases in the middle. CDR3 length: 15 residues. Per the germline V gene, CDR1 is SGHAT and CDR2 is FQNNGV. The CDR3 sequence: CASSLDRGYEEKLFF. The CDR3 DNA reads as TGTGCCAGCAGCTTAGATCGGGGATATGAGGAAAAACTGTTTTTT.

As to this clone: Other DNA sequences in the same sample also yield this CDR3. The chain links TRBV28 to TRBJ2-7, with 8 positions matching TRBD1. V trimming: 6 bases; J trimming: 4 bases; junction bases outside the gene matches: 5. This CDR3 region has 13 residues. Germline CDR1 MDHEN, CDR2 SYDVKM. Here the CDR3 reads CASSPRGLYEQYF. In nucleotides, the CDR3 is TGTGCCAGCAGCCCCAGGGGGCTATACGAGCAGTACTTC. Using reference TRBV28 and TRBJ2-7 for the parts outside the CDR3, the full variable domain is DVKVTQSSRYLVKRTGEKVFLECVQDMDHENMFWYRQDPGLGLRLIYFSYDVKMKEKGDIPEGYSVSREKKERFSLILESASTNQTSMYLCASSPRGLYEQYFGPGTRLTVT.

J is TRBJ2-5 and V is TRBV7-9; 8 bases map to TRBD2. J was trimmed by 5 bases and V by 3 bases; bases with no gene match: 8. The CDR3 is 15 residues long. The germline CDR1 and CDR2 sequences are SEHNR and FQNEAQ (reference sequence). The CDR3 here is CASSFPSGGDETQYF. CDR3 DNA: TGTGCCAGCAGCTTCCCATCGGGAGGGGATGAGACCCAGTACTTC.

This chain links TRBV13 with TRBJ1-1; D is perhaps TRBD1 (6 bases). The CDR3 runs to 14 residues. Germline values: CDR1 PRHDT, CDR2 FYEKMQ (reference sequence). V was cut by 5 bases and J by 3 bases, with 13 bases left in between. The chain's CDR3 is CASSLGHSDTEAFF. The CDR3 DNA sequence: TGTGCCAGCAGCCTGGGACACTCGGACACTGAAGCTTTCTTT.

Only one count was recorded for this clone. V usage is TRBV9 and J usage is TRBJ1-1; 7 bases map to TRBD1. The CDR3 is made up of 14 amino acids. Germline-derived CDR1 and CDR2 are SGDLS and YYNGEE. The V segment lost 6 bases and the J segment 1 base; nucleotides outside the gene matches: 6. In DNA form, the CDR3 reads TGTGCCAGCACCAACACAGGGGAGAACACTGAAGCTTTCTTT. Its protein product is CASTNTGENTEAFF.

A few counts support this clone. The chain employs TRBV5-8 and TRBJ1-2; TRBD1 might be the D (6 bases). Per the germline V gene, CDR1 is SGHTS and CDR2 is YDEGEE. V shed 5 bases and J shed 6 bases, with 14 bases lying between them. The CDR3 runs 13 residues. The CDR3 DNA reads TGTGCCAGCAGGCGAGGGACATCGAATGGCTACACCTTC. Translating gives CASRRGTSNGYTF.

The chain recombines TRBV27 with TRBJ2-1; 12 bases align to TRBD2. Trimming removed 6 bases from V and 7 bases from J; junction bases left unmatched: 10. The germline V gene encodes CDR1 MNHEY and CDR2 SMNVEV (reference sequence). The CDR3 runs 16 residues. The CDR3 spells CASRQTSGRYKNEQFF. Written as DNA, the CDR3 is TGTGCCAGCAGACAGACTAGCGGGAGATATAAGAATGAGCAGTTCTTC.

The rearrangement joins TRBV12-5 to TRBJ1-5; D is uncertain. Germline V gene sequence: CDR1 LGHNT, CDR2 FRNRAP. Trimming took off 2 bases at V and 7 bases at J, with 21 bases between the two ends. This CDR3 is built from 17 residues. CDR3 residues: CASGLFLHQEADQPQHF. DNA for the CDR3: TGTGCTAGTGGTTTGTTCCTCCACCAGGAAGCGGACCAGCCCCAGCATTTT.

The CDR3, as DNA: TGTGCCAGCACCCAGGACAGGGGGTCCTACGAGCAGTACTTC. Amino acid sequence: CASTQDRGSYEQYF. The chain combines TRBV16 with TRBJ2-7; 10 bases map to TRBD1. CDR1 and CDR2 from the germline V gene are KGHSY and FQNENV. This CDR3 region has 14 residues. With V trimmed by 7 bases and J by 1 base, 4 bases remained unmatched.

The V call is TRBV11-2, the J call TRBJ2-3; possibly TRBD1 for D (5 bases). The CDR3 is 14 amino acids. Between the trimmed V and J ends, which lost 5 bases and 2 bases, there was a span of 11 bases. The germline V gene encodes CDR1 SGHAT and CDR2 FQNNGV. This CDR3 is CASSPRRDTDTQYF. CDR3 DNA: TGTGCCAGCAGCCCGCGCAGGGACACAGATACGCAGTATTTT.

This chain connects TRBV2 to TRBJ2-3; D is perhaps TRBD1 (6 bases). The germline V gene has CDR1 SNHLY and CDR2 FYNNEI. V dropped 10 bases and J dropped 3 bases, with 17 bases sitting between them. There are 14 residues in the CDR3. For the CDR3, the DNA is TGTGCCACCCCACCGAGGGGGACGACAGATACGCAGTATTTT. Amino acids: CATPPRGTTDTQYF.

This sequence joins TRBV9 and TRBJ2-4; D remains unclear. Per germline, CDR1 SGDLS and CDR2 YYNGEE. Trimming left V 0 bases short and J 4 bases short, with 8 bases between. This CDR3 is built from 14 residues. The CDR3 nucleotides are TGTGCCAGCAGCGTAGGGTTAGGGAAAAACATTCAGTACTTC. This codes for CASSVGLGKNIQYF.

V gene TRBV2 combines with J gene TRBJ1-4, with no clear D. V dropped 3 bases and J dropped 6 bases, with 14 bases sitting between them. The CDR3 loop spans 15 amino acids. CDR1 is SNHLY and CDR2 is FYNNEI in the germline V gene. CDR3 sequence reads: CASSEEDPWDEKLFF. The CDR3 region has the DNA TGTGCCAGCAGTGAGGAGGATCCATGGGATGAAAAACTGTTTTTT. The full variable domain, with the rest looked up from reference TRBV2 and TRBJ1-4, is EPEVTQTPSHQVTQMGQEVILRCVPISNHLYFYWYRQILGQKVEFLVSFYNNEISEKSEIFDDQFSVERPDGSNFTLKIRSTKLEDSAMYFCASSEEDPWDEKLFFGSGTQLSVL.

The chain recombines TRBV7-3 with TRBJ2-7, with D possibly TRBD2 on 6 matching bases. Trimming stripped 1 base from V and 3 bases from J, with 13 bases between. Germline CDR1 is SGHTA and CDR2 is FQGTGA. The CDR3 totals 15 residues. This CDR3 reads CASSLSGDSVYEQYF. As DNA, the CDR3 is TGTGCCAGCAGCTTAAGCGGGGACTCAGTCTACGAGCAGTACTTC. The variable domain in full, completed from reference TRBV7-3 and TRBJ2-7, reads GAGVSQTPSNKVTEKGKYVELRCDPISGHTALYWYRQSLGQGPEFLIYFQGTGAADDSGLPNDRFFAVRPEGSVSTLKIQRTERGDSAVYLCASSLSGDSVYEQYFGPGTRLTVT.

This clone has just one count. Here the CDR3 reads CASSQERLAGQETQYF. DNA of the CDR3: TGTGCCAGCAGCCAAGAACGTCTAGCGGGACAAGAGACCCAGTACTTC. The rearrangement joins TRBV4-2 to TRBJ2-5; TRBD2 matches 9 bases. CDR1 LGHNA and CDR2 YNFKEQ come from the germline V gene. V lost 0 bases and J lost 2; bases outside the gene matches: 4. The CDR3 has 16 amino acids.

This rearrangement joins TRBV5-6 to TRBJ1-2; D is uncertain. Trimming removed 0 bases at V and 4 bases at J, with 13 bases between. The CDR3 contains 15 residues. CDR1 is SGHDT and CDR2 is YYEEEE in the germline V gene. Written as DNA, the CDR3 is TGTGCCAGCAGCTTGGGTTGGGCAGATATCTATGGCTACACCTTC. As protein: CASSLGWADIYGYTF. Filled out from reference TRBV5-6 and TRBJ1-2, the complete variable domain reads DAGVTQSPTHLIKTRGQQVTLRCSPKSGHDTVSWYQQALGQGPQFIFQYYEEEERQRGNFPDRFSGHQFPNYSSELNVNALLLGDSALYLCASSLGWADIYGYTFGSGTRLTVV.

J is TRBJ1-4 and V is TRBV28; 7 bases line up with TRBD1. This CDR3 is 14 amino acids long. Germline CDR1 MDHEN, CDR2 SYDVKM. The V gene end was trimmed by 7 bases and the J gene end by 2 bases; junction bases not matched to a gene: 4. CDR3 nucleotides: TGTGCCAGCACCTTACAGGGGACTAATGAAAAACTGTTTTTT. It translates to CASTLQGTNEKLFF.

This clone occurred a few times. The V gene is TRBV4-2, the J gene TRBJ1-3; the D is unclear. V shed 2 bases and J shed 4 bases, with 12 bases lying between them. This CDR3 has 15 amino acids. The germline CDR1 and CDR2 sequences are LGHNA and YNFKEQ. The CDR3 here is CASSQNSGVGNTIYF. DNA for the CDR3: TGTGCCAGCAGCCAAAACTCTGGGGTAGGAAACACCATATATTTT.

V is TRBV6-5 and J is TRBJ1-2; D gene uncertain. The V gene lost 5 bases and the J gene lost 4 bases, with 14 bases spanning the gap. The germline gives CDR1 MNHEY, CDR2 SVGAGI. The CDR3 is 14 residues long. Here the CDR3 reads CASSGWSTVYGYTF. CDR3 coding DNA: TGTGCCAGCAGTGGCTGGTCAACGGTCTATGGCTACACCTTC.

The gene calls are TRBV13 and TRBJ2-1; the D gene is possibly TRBD1 (5 bases). This CDR3 has 15 amino acids. The V end was cut by 4 bases, the J end by 8 bases, with 18 bases between. Germline V gene sequence: CDR1 PRHDT, CDR2 FYEKMQ (reference sequence). As DNA, the CDR3 is TGTGCCAGCAGCTCTAGAGTACAGGTTTCCCATGAGCAGTTCTTC. Protein: CASSSRVQVSHEQFF.

This clone was seen once. J is TRBJ2-1 and V is TRBV27; TRBD2 matches at 8 bases. Trimming removed 7 bases from V and 5 bases from J; junction bases left unmatched: 16. CDR1 MNHEY and CDR2 SMNVEV come from the germline V gene (reference sequence). This CDR3 region has 17 residues. CDR3 amino acids: CASTPVGVAGIHNEQFF. The CDR3 coding sequence is TGTGCCAGCACCCCAGTCGGGGTAGCGGGAATACACAATGAGCAGTTCTTC.

V usage is TRBV7-8 and J usage is TRBJ2-1, with 9 positions matching TRBD2. Germline lookup yields CDR1 SGHVS and CDR2 FQNEAQ. The CDR3 length is 15 residues. V gave up 3 bases and J gave up 3 bases; unmatched junction bases: 3. DNA of the CDR3: TGTGCCAGCAGCTTGGGACTAGCTCTCTACAATGAGCAGTTCTTC. As protein: CASSLGLALYNEQFF.

The chain employs TRBV7-9 and TRBJ2-7; TRBD2 agrees at 7 bases. CDR1 is SEHNR and CDR2 is FQNEAQ in the germline V gene (reference sequence). The CDR3 runs to 13 residues. J gave up 3 bases and V 3 bases, and 2 bases lay outside the gene matches. The CDR3, as DNA: TGTGCCAGCAGCTTCGCTAGCGGCTACGAGCAGTACTTC. Translating gives CASSFASGYEQYF. Looking up the rest from reference TRBV7-9 and TRBJ2-7 gives the full variable domain: DTGVSQNPRHKITKRGQNVTFRCDPISEHNRLYWYRQTLGQGPEFLTYFQNEAQLEKSRLLSDRFSAERPKGSFSTLEIQRTEQGDSAMYLCASSFASGYEQYFGPGTRLTVT.

The V and J genes are TRBV27 and TRBJ2-3; TRBD2 matches at 10 bases. This CDR3 comprises 18 residues. Germline assignment: CDR1 MNHEY and CDR2 SMNVEV (reference sequence). V gave up 3 bases and J gave up 1 base; unmatched junction bases: 10. CDR3 nucleotides: TGTGCCAGCAGTTTGCGTCTAGCGGGAGTCAGGGGCACAGATACGCAGTATTTT. Protein product: CASSLRLAGVRGTDTQYF.

The V and J genes are TRBV27 and TRBJ2-1, with TRBD1 identical over 9 bases. Germline trimming cut 4 bases from V and 2 bases from J; bases unmatched to any gene: 12. This CDR3 is 18 amino acids long. Germline CDR1 reads MNHEY; CDR2 reads SMNVEV (reference sequence). CDR3 DNA: TGTGCCAGCAGTTCACCCAGGCCGGGGACAGGGACCTACAATGAGCAGTTCTTC. Its protein is CASSSPRPGTGTYNEQFF.

The chain uses TRBV9 and TRBJ2-1; 7 bases are a match to TRBD2. Germline V gene data show CDR1 as SGDLS and CDR2 as YYNGEE. With V trimmed by 6 bases and J by 3 bases, 6 bases remained unmatched. The CDR3 is made up of 14 amino acids. The CDR3 sequence is CASNGGSNYNEQFF. As DNA, the CDR3 is TGTGCCAGCAACGGCGGGAGTAACTACAATGAGCAGTTCTTC.